Listed below are T cell receptor beta chains from one sample, sequenced in a study of T-cell reconstitution after alpha-beta-depleted transplantation in children. TCRdb processed the PCR reads anew with MiXCR; each CDR3 protein has one entry. The data show under 250,000 distinct CDR3 sequences, around 25% seen once. Source: PBMCs, mostly from graft donor cells, taken 360 days after TCRalphabeta/CD19-depleted stem cell transplant. These receptors originate from a female patient younger than 10 who had a stem cell transplant for congenital amegakaryocytic thrombocytopenia, so the T cells may come from the graft donor. The CDR3 runs from the conserved cysteine through the conserved F or W. A D gene is named only where the DNA matches it firmly. Only some rows state a clone size, as once, few, many or a class for expanded clones.

cdr3_nt cdr3_aa d_call v_call clone_size j_call cdr3_length
TGTGCCAGCAGCTCCGGACAGGGGTTCTACAATGAGCAGTTCTTC CASSSGQGFYNEQFF TRBD1 TRBV11-2 few TRBJ2-1 15
TGCGCCAGCAGCTTGGTCGGGGTTACCTACGAGCAGTACTTC CASSLVGVTYEQYF . TRBV5-1 many TRBJ2-7 14
TGCAGCGTTGTAGCAGGCATATCGTGGAATGGCTACACCTTC CSVVAGISWNGYTF . TRBV29-1 many TRBJ1-2 14
TGCGCCAGCAGCCAAGACTCCGTCAGGGCGATCTATGGCTACACCTTC CASSQDSVRAIYGYTF . TRBV4-1 . TRBJ1-2 16
TGTGCCAGCAGTTTATACGGGGGCGAGCAGTACTTC CASSLYGGEQYF . TRBV28 . TRBJ2-7 12
TGTGCCAGCAGGTCCTTGGCGTTTAGGAACTATGGCTACACCTTC CASRSLAFRNYGYTF . TRBV28 few TRBJ1-2 15
TGTGCCACCAGTGTTGGACCCTACAATGAGCAGTTCTTC CATSVGPYNEQFF . TRBV24-1 . TRBJ2-1 13
TGCAGCGCCTGGTCGGGTCGGACGGTCCTAGAGACCCAGTACTTC CSAWSGRTVLETQYF . TRBV29-1 few TRBJ2-5 15
TGTGCCAGCAGCCAAGTCGGGGGCGCAAGGGATCAGCCCCAGCATTTT CASSQVGGARDQPQHF . TRBV4-2 few TRBJ1-5 16
TGTGCCAGCAGTCCTGCACTGAGCTCCTACAATGAGCAGTTCTTC CASSPALSSYNEQFF . TRBV12-3/TRBV12-4 many TRBJ2-1 15
TGCAGTGCCGGGACTAGCAGTGATACGCAGTATTTT CSAGTSSDTQYF TRBD2 TRBV20-1 . TRBJ2-3 12
TGTGCCAGCAGGGACAGGGGGACGGGAGAGACCCAGTACTTC CASRDRGTGETQYF TRBD1 TRBV9 few TRBJ2-5 14
TGTGCCAGCAGCCCACTAGCGGGAGTCACAGATACGCAGTATTTT CASSPLAGVTDTQYF TRBD2 TRBV7-2 few TRBJ2-3 15
TGTGCCAGCAGTTACGTCGGGGCCGCCGTGGGCACAGATACGCAGTATTTT CASSYVGAAVGTDTQYF . TRBV6-2/TRBV6-3 . TRBJ2-3 17